The clone carrying this T cell receptor beta chain appeared a few times. Its specificity is not known. This sample is drawn from a study of spatial heterogeneity in lung cancer. Whole-study context: More beta-chain than alpha-chain sequences were consistently detected. Notes on the study in general: Compared with follow-up, resection was when ubiquitous expanded tumor TCRs appeared in blood more.

Every cDNA TCR molecule received its own unique molecular identifier. TCRdb re-derived calls from the 5' RACE reads in MiXCR, one entry per CDR3 protein. Here the sample spans over 75,000 distinct CDR3 sequences, approximately 21% being singletons. Time point here: sample taken at primary tumor resection. The authors sequenced whole RNA from tumor, nontumor lung or frozen PBMC without sorting. Donors were over 70 untreated early-stage non-small cell lung cancer patients. The source of this sequence is a male donor with early-stage non-small cell lung cancer. Sequencing used PBMCs, obtained at surgery.

The CDR3 protein is CASSFRRQYF. CDR3 coding DNA: TGTGCCAGCAGCTTTAGGCGGCAGTACTTC. The chain joins TRBV7-6 to TRBJ2-7; D gene ambiguous. The V end lost 3 bases, the J end lost 9 bases, and 6 bases lay between the germline ends. Germline values: CDR1 SGHVS, CDR2 FNYEAQ. The CDR3 totals 10 residues.